What follows are 28 T cell receptor beta chains derived from one specimen sequenced in a study of Tregs in tolerant kidney transplant recipients. Recipients received nonmyeloablative bone marrow transplants from related graft donors, with transient mixed chimerism. Sequenced by immunoSEQ multiplex PCR; TCRdb stores in-frame clones only, minus some. The table lists around 50,000 clones, 89% of them singletons. Here the sequenced sample was CD8+ T cells from blood (PBMCs), taken 12 months after the transplant. The receptors were sampled from a human patient who received a combined kidney and bone marrow transplant. The graft donor may have contributed some T cells.

V is TRBV27 and J is TRBJ2-7, with D possibly TRBD2 on 5 matching bases. The CDR3 extends over 13 amino acids. Per the germline V gene, CDR1 is MNHEY and CDR2 is SMNVEV (reference sequence). V gave up 6 bases and J gave up 2 bases, with 11 bases separating them. The CDR3, as DNA: TGTGCCAGCAGCGGGCACGGGGCCTACGAGCAGTACTTC. As protein: CASSGHGAYEQYF.

The chain has TRBV15 and TRBJ2-7, with TRBD2 matching over 7 bases. Germline values: CDR1 LNHNV, CDR2 YYDKDF (reference sequence). The V segment lost 4 bases and the J segment 3 bases; nucleotides outside the gene matches: 12. CDR3 length equals 16 residues. CDR3 region: CATSTNTWAGVYEQYF. The CDR3 region has the DNA TGTGCCACCAGCACGAACACATGGGCGGGAGTCTACGAGCAGTACTTC.

The V gene is TRBV9, the J gene TRBJ2-5; a weak D match, TRBD1 (7 bases). Germline V CDR1 and CDR2: SGDLS, YYNGEE. V was pared by 3 bases and J by 2 bases, with 14 bases between. The CDR3 consists of 15 residues. The CDR3 sequence: CASSAEGAGQETQYF. The DNA for the CDR3 is TGTGCCAGCAGCGCCGAGGGGGCGGGACAAGAGACCCAGTACTTC.

This clone was seen once. The chain couples TRBV27 to TRBJ2-1; TRBD2 aligns across 8 bases. Germline trimming cut 3 bases from V and 8 bases from J; bases unmatched to any gene: 9. CDR3 length equals 15 residues. Germline V gene sequence: CDR1 MNHEY, CDR2 SMNVEV (reference sequence). Here the CDR3 DNA reads TGTGCCAGCAGTTTGGAGATAGCGGGGCGCCATGAGCAGTTCTTC. Amino acid sequence: CASSLEIAGRHEQFF.

The chain links TRBV19 to TRBJ2-2; TRBD2 matches at 8 bases. Germline V gene sequence: CDR1 LNHDA, CDR2 SQIVND (reference sequence). This CDR3 is 17 amino acids long. After removal of 2 bases from V and 2 bases from J, the junction contained 7 bases not matched to a gene. The CDR3 sequence: CASSIWLAGINTGELFF. The DNA for the CDR3 is TGTGCCAGTAGTATATGGCTAGCGGGTATAAACACCGGGGAGCTGTTTTTT.

In nucleotides, the CDR3 is TGTGCCAGCAGCCCTCGACAGTCAATCGGCAATCAGCCCCAGCATTTT. Translating it yields CASSPRQSIGNQPQHF. The chain combines TRBV4-2 with TRBJ1-5; TRBD1 is a possible D gene (5 bases). The ends were cut back, 4 bases at V and 2 bases at J, with 15 bases in the middle. Germline-derived CDR1 and CDR2 are LGHNA and YNFKEQ. The CDR3 covers 16 residues.

J is TRBJ2-3 and V is TRBV7-9, with TRBD2 matching over 7 bases. This CDR3 is built from 16 residues. From germline, CDR1 is SEHNR and CDR2 FQNEAQ (reference sequence). V shed 1 base, J shed 5 bases, and the junction held 9 bases outside the gene matches. CDR3 residues: CASSLVAGVGGDTQYF. The CDR3 coding sequence is TGTGCCAGCAGCTTAGTTGCGGGAGTCGGGGGAGATACGCAGTATTTT.

The V and J genes are TRBV29-1 and TRBJ1-2; 7 bases line up with TRBD1. V shed 2 bases and J 4 bases; nucleotides not matched to a gene: 1. From germline, CDR1 is SQVTM and CDR2 ANQGSEA. This CDR3 is built from 12 residues. CDR3 residues: CSVENRGYGYTF. The CDR3, as DNA: TGCAGCGTTGAAAACAGGGGCTATGGCTACACCTTC.

This sequence joins TRBV7-6 and TRBJ2-5, with D possibly being TRBD1 (6 bases). V dropped 4 bases and J dropped 4 bases, with 10 bases sitting between them. The V gene's germline CDR1 is SGHVS and CDR2 FNYEAQ. The CDR3 has 13 amino acids. The CDR3 loop is CASSYGTIETQYF. In nucleotides, the CDR3 is TGTGCCAGCAGCTACGGGACAATAGAGACCCAGTACTTC.

The rearrangement joins TRBV27 to TRBJ2-6; D unclear. V lost 4 bases to trimming and J lost 1 base, with 5 bases between them. From germline, CDR1 is MNHEY and CDR2 SMNVEV (reference sequence). The CDR3 runs to 14 residues. CDR3 bases: TGTGCCAGCAGTTCCCTATCTGGGGCCAACGTCCTGACTTTC. Its translation is CASSSLSGANVLTF.

The chain recombines TRBV10-3 with TRBJ1-2; 8 nucleotides agree with TRBD1. Germline V gene lookup returns CDR1 ENHRY and CDR2 SYGVKD. The CDR3 contains 15 residues. The V gene end was trimmed by 6 bases and the J gene end by 5 bases; junction bases not matched to a gene: 11. The CDR3: CAIRMDRAQGYGYTF. In nucleotides, the CDR3 is TGTGCCATCAGGATGGACAGGGCACAGGGGTATGGCTACACCTTC.

V and J are TRBV11-3 and TRBJ2-3; 13 nucleotides align to TRBD2. V dropped 5 bases and J dropped 5; count of bases not matched to a gene: 19. CDR3 length: 20 residues. Germline assignment: CDR1 SGHNT and CDR2 YENEEA. The CDR3 bases are TGTGCCAGCAGCCCCAGACTAGCGGGAGGAAGTGATGTCCGGGAAGATACGCAGTATTTT. The encoded protein is CASSPRLAGGSDVREDTQYF.

This clone was picked up one time. The V and J genes are TRBV6-1 and TRBJ1-3; possible D gene TRBD1, 5 bases. The germline CDR1 and CDR2 sequences are MNHNS and SASEGT. V gave up 4 bases and J gave up 0 bases, with 7 bases separating them. This CDR3 comprises 14 residues. CDR3: CASSATVSGNTIYF. CDR3 bases: TGTGCCAGCAGTGCGACAGTCTCTGGAAACACCATATATTTT.

This clone was counted a single time. This chain connects TRBV28 to TRBJ2-3; 12 nucleotides align to TRBD2. The germline V gene encodes CDR1 MDHEN and CDR2 SYDVKM. The CDR3 runs 16 residues. Germline trimming cut 5 bases from V and 4 bases from J; bases unmatched to any gene: 7. The CDR3 bases are TGTGCCAGCAGTATCACTAGCGGGGGGATCGCAGATACGCAGTATTTT. Amino acid sequence: CASSITSGGIADTQYF.

This chain links TRBV2 with TRBJ2-7; 7 positions match TRBD2. The CDR3 runs to 15 residues. J lost 2 bases, V lost 3 bases, and 7 bases had no gene match. The germline V gene encodes CDR1 SNHLY and CDR2 FYNNEI. CDR3 nucleotide sequence: TGTGCCAGCAGTGAGGGGGGGGGTCCACCCTACGAGCAGTACTTC. Encoded protein: CASSEGGGPPYEQYF.

V and J are TRBV19 and TRBJ2-1; D not certain. In germline, CDR1 is LNHDA, CDR2 SQIVND (reference sequence). The CDR3 extends over 13 amino acids. Deletions cut 1 base from V and 5 bases from J, with 6 bases between. This CDR3 is CASSIAPDNEQFF. Here the CDR3 DNA reads TGTGCCAGTAGTATAGCTCCCGACAATGAGCAGTTCTTC.

The chain carries TRBV13 and TRBJ1-3, with a possible D match to TRBD1 (6 bases). The CDR3 extends over 13 amino acids. Trimming stripped 6 bases from V and 0 bases from J, with 6 bases between. CDR1 and CDR2 (germline): PRHDT, FYEKMQ (reference sequence). The CDR3 loop reads CASRGGSGNTIYF. CDR3 sequence (DNA): TGTGCCAGCAGAGGGGGCTCTGGAAACACCATATATTTT.

This clone was counted once. The chain uses TRBV19 and TRBJ2-1; 8 nucleotides agree with TRBD2. After removal of 2 bases from V and 10 bases from J, the junction contained 4 bases not matched to a gene. This CDR3 comprises 13 residues. Germline V lookup: CDR1 LNHDA, CDR2 SQIVND (reference sequence). CDR3 nucleotide sequence: TGTGCCAGTAGTATATCGGGGGGGGTAGAGCAGTTCTTC. It codes for CASSISGGVEQFF.

V and J are TRBV7-8 and TRBJ2-2, with TRBD1 identical over 9 bases. Germline V gene lookup returns CDR1 SGHVS and CDR2 FQNEAQ. Unmatched junction bases numbered 7, after V lost 4 bases and J lost 7 bases. The CDR3 totals 15 residues. CDR3 DNA sequence: TGTGCCAGCAGCTCCCGGGACAGGGAATTCGGGGAGCTGTTTTTT. This translates into CASSSRDREFGELFF.

This chain links TRBV19 with TRBJ2-5; D is undetermined. The DNA matches TRBJ2-7 better at its end, which makes the J call doubtful. Germline V gene lookup returns CDR1 LNHDA and CDR2 SQIVND (reference sequence). The CDR3 is made up of 12 amino acids. CDR3 in amino acids: CASSQVEYEQYF. In nucleotides, the CDR3 is TGTGCCAGTAGTCAGGTAGAGTACGAGCAGTACTTC.

With respect to this clone: Distinct nucleotide sequences in the sample also encode this CDR3. The chain uses TRBV4-1 and TRBJ1-6, with 7 bases fitting TRBD1. The CDR3 runs 14 residues. Germline CDR1 is MGHRA and CDR2 is YSYEKL. Trimming at V came to 4 bases and at J to 13 bases, leaving 10 bases not matched to a gene. The CDR3 bases are TGCGCCAGCAGCCTGGGACAGTCCGGTTCCCCCCTCCACTTT. This sequence encodes CASSLGQSGSPLHF.

The chain carries TRBV9 and TRBJ2-1; 13 bases fit TRBD2. J lost 5 bases, V lost 3 bases, and 2 bases had no gene match. The germline CDR1 and CDR2 sequences are SGDLS and YYNGEE. There are 15 residues in the CDR3. The CDR3 DNA follows: TGTGCCAGCAGCGACGGACTAGCGGGGGACAATGAGCAGTTCTTC. It is translated as CASSDGLAGDNEQFF.

V is TRBV7-9 and J is TRBJ2-5; 7 nucleotides align to TRBD2. The J call could be wrong; TRBJ2-7 is a better fit for the DNA end. CDR3 length: 16 amino acids. Germline loops: CDR1 SEHNR, CDR2 FQNEAQ (reference sequence). The DNA of the CDR3 is TGTGCCAGCAGCTTAGATTCGCGGGAGCCTGATGACGAGCAGTACTTC. Translation gives CASSLDSREPDDEQYF.

This clone appeared a few times. CDR3 in DNA: TGTGCCAGTAGTTGGAGAACAGGGGCCGGGGAGCTGTTTTTT. The encoded protein is CASSWRTGAGELFF. V is TRBV19 and J is TRBJ2-2; 7 nucleotides agree with TRBD1. Trimming at V came to 5 bases and at J to 6 bases, leaving 6 bases not matched to a gene. The CDR3 extends over 14 amino acids. Germline CDR1 LNHDA, CDR2 SQIVND (reference sequence).

This chain connects TRBV29-1 to TRBJ2-1; weak D call: TRBD1 (5 bases). The CDR3 length is 12 residues. Germline V gives CDR1 SQVTM, CDR2 ANQGSEA. The V end was cut by 4 bases, the J end by 10 bases, with 14 bases between. Written as DNA, the CDR3 is TGCAGCGTTGCTATCAGGGATCGGGAGCAGTTCTTC. This sequence encodes CSVAIRDREQFF.

For the CDR3, the DNA is TGTGCCAGTAGTATCGGGGCAGGGGGGTTGGGACAGCCCCAGCATTTT. As protein: CASSIGAGGLGQPQHF. V is TRBV19 and J is TRBJ1-5; 7 bases agree with TRBD1. Germline CDR1 is LNHDA and CDR2 is SQIVND (reference sequence). The CDR3 runs to 16 residues. V shed 3 bases, J shed 7 bases, and the junction held 12 bases outside the gene matches.

This sequence joins TRBV5-6 and TRBJ2-5; D is perhaps TRBD2 (6 bases). Trimming took off 3 bases at V and 2 bases at J, with 8 bases between the two ends. Germline V lookup: CDR1 SGHDT, CDR2 YYEEEE. The CDR3 has 13 residues. As DNA, the CDR3 is TGTGCCAGCAGCTGGGGGACTCAAGAGACCCAGTACTTC. Its translation is CASSWGTQETQYF. Using reference TRBV5-6 and TRBJ2-5 for the parts outside the CDR3, the full variable domain is DAGVTQSPTHLIKTRGQQVTLRCSPKSGHDTVSWYQQALGQGPQFIFQYYEEEERQRGNFPDRFSGHQFPNYSSELNVNALLLGDSALYLCASSWGTQETQYFGPGTRLLVL.

The chain is built from TRBV9 and TRBJ2-2; 7 nucleotides agree with TRBD2. V shed 0 bases and J 4 bases; nucleotides not matched to a gene: 3. Germline loops: CDR1 SGDLS, CDR2 YYNGEE. The CDR3 is 15 residues long. The CDR3 bases are TGTGCCAGCAGCGTAGATGGGGGGGTCACCGGGGAGCTGTTTTTT. Its translation: CASSVDGGVTGELFF.